Each of the 31 T cell receptor beta chains below was sequenced from the same sample in a study of blood T cells in healthy people across ages. A sample-barcoded 5' primer and a J-beta primer mix were used in a second PCR of roughly 6 to 11 cycles. MiXCR, applied by TCRdb to the 5' RACE reads, yields one record per CDR3 protein. This repertoire shows fewer than 800,000 distinct CDR3 sequences, 25% found once; its top ten account for 9.4%. In addition, the sample was reused for a study of T cells of mothers and their children.

Sequencing used blood. These receptors all stem from a boy under 18 in good health.

The rearrangement joins TRBV11-2 to TRBJ1-6; D unresolved. The V end lost 1 base, the J end lost 5 bases, and 18 bases lay between the germline ends. Germline loops: CDR1 SGHAT, CDR2 FQNNGV. The CDR3 contains 18 residues. CDR3 loop: CASSLGFGSISDNSPLHF. Written as DNA, the CDR3 is TGTGCCAGCAGCTTAGGGTTCGGCAGTATATCCGATAATTCACCCCTCCACTTT.

This clonotype was seen a handful of times. J is TRBJ2-1 and V is TRBV7-2; D gene unclear. Trimming left V 1 base short and J 2 bases short, with 9 bases between. The CDR3 extends over 15 amino acids. CDR1 is SGHTA, CDR2 FQGNSA, per germline. CDR3 in DNA: TGTGCCAGCAGCTTAGAAGGGTACCCCTACAATGAGCAGTTCTTC. Protein product: CASSLEGYPYNEQFF.

This clonotype was picked up a small number of times. This likely comes from a read error, as the CDR3 has no conserved phenylalanine or tryptophan at its end. This chain connects TRBV5-4 to TRBJ1-4, with 10 bases that match TRBD1. CDR3 length: 15 amino acids. The germline V gene has CDR1 SGHNT and CDR2 YYREEE (reference sequence). Trimming cost V 2 bases and J 5 bases; bases outside gene matches: 3. The CDR3 spells CASSFGQGENEKLFL. CDR3 coding DNA: TGTGCCAGCAGCTTCGGACAGGGGGAAAATGAAAAACTGTTTCTT.

The CDR3, as DNA: TGTGCCAGCAGCGAGAGGGGACTCAACTATGGCTACACCTTC. It encodes CASSERGLNYGYTF. The V gene is TRBV2, the J gene TRBJ1-2, with a weak D call TRBD1 (5 bases). CDR3 length: 14 amino acids. V lost 6 bases and J 2 bases, leaving 13 bases between the germline ends. CDR1 SNHLY and CDR2 FYNNEI come from the germline V gene.

The chain employs TRBV29-1 and TRBJ1-2; D not certain. The CDR3 extends over 11 amino acids. Germline CDR1 reads SQVTM; CDR2 reads ANQGSEA. V lost 6 bases and J 6 bases, leaving 11 bases between the germline ends. CDR3 region: CSVAGLNGYTF. The CDR3 bases are TGCAGCGTGGCAGGTCTCAATGGCTACACCTTC.

The J gene is TRBJ2-5, the V gene TRBV7-2, with 8 bases aligning to TRBD1. The better agreement between TRBJ2-7 and the DNA end casts doubt on the J call. This CDR3 has 14 amino acids. In germline, CDR1 is SGHTA, CDR2 FQGNSA. This chain's CDR3 is CASSLVTGGAEQYF. CDR3 DNA: TGTGCCAGCAGCTTAGTCACAGGGGGTGCCGAGCAGTACTTC.

This rearrangement joins TRBV20-1 to TRBJ2-5; 9 bases agree with TRBD1. The DNA end favors TRBJ2-7, so the J call may be wrong. The CDR3 contains 15 residues. In germline, CDR1 is DFQATT, CDR2 SNEGSKA (reference sequence). The DNA of the CDR3 is TGCAGTGCTCGGGCTGCGGGACAGGGAACCTACGAGCAGTACTTC. Encoded protein: CSARAAGQGTYEQYF.

This clonotype has more than one count but fewer than ten. The V call is TRBV27, the J call TRBJ2-5; D is perhaps TRBD2 (6 bases). The DNA end favors TRBJ2-7, so the J call may be wrong. The germline gives CDR1 MNHEY, CDR2 SMNVEV (reference sequence). The CDR3 runs to 14 residues. CDR3 DNA sequence: TGTGCCAGCAGTTTTAGCGGCGTGGGCTACGAGCAGTACTTC. Encoded protein: CASSFSGVGYEQYF.

This clonotype was observed a few times. One end of the junction is discordant with germline, which a read error may explain. J is TRBJ2-1 and V is TRBV28, with 8 bases lining up with TRBD2. CDR1 is MDHEN, CDR2 SYDVKM, per germline. This CDR3 region has 13 residues. The CDR3 reads CASSSGTRVLPPF. The CDR3 region has the DNA TGTGCCAGCAGTTCCGGGACTAGGGTACTGCCCCCCTTC.

The chain couples TRBV5-1 to TRBJ2-1, with TRBD2 matching 14 bases. CDR1 SGHRS and CDR2 YFSETQ come from the germline V gene. This CDR3 spans 18 amino acids. The ends lost 2 bases at V and 7 bases at J; junction bases unmatched: 11. The CDR3 bases are TGCGCCAGCAGCTTCTTCCCCGGGACTAGCGGGAGTTGGAATGAGCAGTTCTTC. The encoded protein is CASSFFPGTSGSWNEQFF. Full variable domain (rest looked up from reference TRBV5-1 and TRBJ2-1): KAGVTQTPRYLIKTRGQQVTLSCSPISGHRSVSWYQQTPGQGLQFLFEYFSETQRNKGNFPGRFSGRQFSNSRSEMNVSTLELGDSALYLCASSFFPGTSGSWNEQFFGPGTRLTVL.

This clonotype was seen only a few times. The chain has TRBV15 and TRBJ2-7; 12 bases align to TRBD2. V was pared by 0 bases and J by 1 base, with 10 bases of the junction left unmatched. This CDR3 has 19 residues. The V gene's germline CDR1 is LNHNV and CDR2 YYDKDF (reference sequence). The CDR3 reads CATSREGRLAGARSYEQYF. CDR3 coding DNA: TGTGCCACCAGCAGAGAAGGAAGACTAGCGGGAGCCCGATCCTACGAGCAGTACTTC.

This clonotype showed up just a few times. J is TRBJ1-5 and V is TRBV20-1, with 9 bases lining up with TRBD1. The CDR3 covers 18 residues. In germline, CDR1 is DFQATT, CDR2 SNEGSKA (reference sequence). J lost 2 bases, V lost 6 bases, and 17 bases had no gene match. CDR3 amino acids: CSAGAPGQGPLGNQPQHF. DNA for the CDR3: TGCAGTGCCGGTGCTCCGGGACAGGGCCCACTAGGCAATCAGCCCCAGCATTTT.

This clonotype was counted a few times. The chain is built from TRBV11-2 and TRBJ2-7; D gene uncertain. Germline CDR1 and CDR2: SGHAT and FQNNGV. The CDR3 runs 14 residues. Trimming took off 5 bases at V and 0 bases at J, with 11 bases between the two ends. The CDR3 DNA sequence: TGTGCCAGCAGCCTTCCTGCTAGCTCCTACGAGCAGTACTTC. Translation gives CASSLPASSYEQYF.

This clonotype was seen a handful of times. The genes are TRBV20-1 and TRBJ1-5; D call uncertain. V dropped 4 bases and J dropped 1 base, with 5 bases sitting between them. Per germline, CDR1 DFQATT and CDR2 SNEGSKA (reference sequence). The CDR3 consists of 12 residues. The CDR3 protein is CSAIGSNQPQHF. In DNA form, the CDR3 reads TGCAGTGCTATAGGGAGCAATCAGCCCCAGCATTTT.

The V gene is TRBV5-1, the J gene TRBJ2-4; perhaps TRBD1 as D (6 bases). Per germline, CDR1 SGHRS and CDR2 YFSETQ. The CDR3 spans 14 residues. V was trimmed by 4 bases and J by 16 bases, leaving 24 bases between them. CDR3 sequence reads: CASSPGQSDGVRYF. The CDR3 DNA follows: TGCGCCAGCAGCCCCGGACAGTCGGACGGGGTACGTTACTTC.

This clonotype was recorded many times. The chain recombines TRBV6-6 with TRBJ2-6; D may be TRBD1 or TRBD2 (5 bases each). V was cut by 2 bases and J by 0 bases, with 14 bases left in between. The germline V gene has CDR1 MNHNY and CDR2 SVGAGI (reference sequence). This CDR3 spans 18 amino acids. The CDR3 here is CASSYTGTSSSGANVLTF. CDR3 nucleotide sequence: TGTGCCAGCAGTTACACTGGGACCTCTTCCTCTGGGGCCAACGTCCTGACTTTC.

This clonotype turned up a few times. The rearrangement uses TRBV6-5 and TRBJ2-7; 9 bases agree with TRBD2. V shed 6 bases and J 5 bases; nucleotides not matched to a gene: 5. The CDR3 contains 13 residues. Germline V CDR1 and CDR2: MNHEY, SVGAGI. CDR3 coding DNA: TGTGCCAGCAGGTTAGCGGGAGTCGACGAGCAGTACTTC. It specifies CASRLAGVDEQYF.

The chain recombines TRBV5-1 with TRBJ2-4; D possibly matches TRBD1 or TRBD2 (6 bases each). The CDR3 is 15 residues long. Germline CDR1 SGHRS, CDR2 YFSETQ. The V end lost 4 bases, the J end lost 6 bases, and 17 bases lay between the germline ends. CDR3 coding DNA: TGCGCCAGCAGCCCAATAGGGGGGCTCGGAAACATTCAGTACTTC. It specifies CASSPIGGLGNIQYF.

V and J are TRBV29-1 and TRBJ2-5; D may be TRBD1 (6 bases). CDR1 SQVTM and CDR2 ANQGSEA come from the germline V gene. This CDR3 has 12 residues. CDR3 in amino acids: CRVRNRDGREYF. DNA of the CDR3: TGCAGGGTTAGAAACAGGGATGGTCGGGAGTACTTC.

This clonotype was counted a single time. The chain is built from TRBV12-3 or TRBV12-4 and TRBJ1-5, with D possibly matching TRBD1 (6 bases). This CDR3 contains 14 residues. Between the trimmed V and J ends, which lost 6 bases and 4 bases, there was a span of 13 bases. The CDR3 loop is CASRDRRGNQPQHF. CDR3 DNA: TGTGCCAGCAGGGACAGACGGGGGAATCAGCCCCAGCATTTT.

V gene TRBV6-1 combines with J gene TRBJ2-7; TRBD1 matches 10 bases. The CDR3 runs 15 residues. Germline lookup yields CDR1 MNHNS and CDR2 SASEGT. Losses at the gene ends were 0 bases for V and 5 bases for J; bases not matched to a gene: 4. The CDR3 loop is CASSEAAGQGNEQYF. For the CDR3, the DNA is TGTGCCAGCAGTGAAGCCGCGGGACAGGGGAACGAGCAGTACTTC.

This clonotype was observed a handful of times. The CDR3 coding sequence is TGTGCCAGCAGCGTCGACATTAACTATGGCTACACCTTC. As protein: CASSVDINYGYTF. The genes are TRBV9 and TRBJ1-2; D not resolved. V was shortened by 2 bases and J by 1 base, with 6 bases between the two germline ends. The CDR3 covers 13 residues. Germline CDR1 and CDR2: SGDLS and YYNGEE.

This clonotype has only a few counts. V is TRBV29-1 and J is TRBJ2-1; 10 nucleotides line up with TRBD2. The J call is in doubt because the DNA end fits TRBJ2-7 better. Germline loops: CDR1 SQVTM, CDR2 ANQGSEA. The length of the CDR3 is 16 residues. CDR3 amino acids: CSVEGVRTSGSNEQYF. Written as DNA, the CDR3 is TGCAGCGTTGAAGGCGTCCGGACTAGCGGTTCCAACGAGCAGTACTTC.

The chain recombines TRBV7-8 with TRBJ2-7; no reliable D call. Trimming took off 0 bases at V and 2 bases at J, with 8 bases between the two ends. Germline V CDR1 and CDR2: SGHVS, FQNEAQ. The CDR3 is 14 residues long. CDR3 bases: TGTGCCAGCAGCTTAGCGCCAATCCCCTACGAGCAGTACTTC. It encodes CASSLAPIPYEQYF.

V is TRBV11-2 and J is TRBJ2-5; 8 bases are a match to TRBD2. CDR1 and CDR2 from the germline V gene are SGHAT and FQNNGV. This CDR3 spans 14 amino acids. The V and J ends lost 1 base and 7 bases, in that order; junction bases with no gene match: 5. The CDR3 nucleotides read TGTGCCAGCAGCTTAGCGGGGGGGTCGGGGACCCAGTACTTC. This encodes CASSLAGGSGTQYF.

This clonotype has only a few counts. This chain uses TRBV15 with TRBJ1-5; a possible D gene is TRBD1 (6 bases). V was clipped by 5 bases and J by 3 bases, with 11 bases between them. The germline CDR1 and CDR2 sequences are LNHNV and YYDKDF (reference sequence). The length of the CDR3 is 14 residues. The CDR3 is CATSRRGTNQPQHF. The CDR3 nucleotides read TGTGCCACCAGCCGCAGGGGTACCAATCAGCCCCAGCATTTT.

In DNA form, the CDR3 reads TGTGCCAGCAGCTCCGTCGGGACTAGCGCGGCTGAGCAGTTCTTC. It codes for CASSSVGTSAAEQFF. The chain uses TRBV7-2 and TRBJ2-5; 10 nucleotides line up with TRBD2. Near its end, the DNA agrees better with TRBJ2-1, so the J call may be wrong. CDR1 and CDR2 from the germline V gene are SGHTA and FQGNSA. The CDR3 runs 15 residues.

The CDR3 loop is CASSLSRAIRPQETQYF. For the CDR3, the DNA is TGTGCCAGCAGCTTATCTCGGGCCATACGACCACAAGAGACCCAGTACTTC. V gene TRBV7-9 combines with J gene TRBJ2-5, with D uncertain. The CDR3 is 17 amino acids. From germline, CDR1 is SEHNR and CDR2 FQNEAQ (reference sequence). V was trimmed by 2 bases and J by 2 bases, leaving 18 bases between them.

The sample holds many counts of this clonotype. This CDR3 is CASSVGRQSYEQYF. The CDR3 DNA reads TGTGCCAGCAGCGTAGGAAGGCAATCCTACGAGCAGTACTTC. The chain is built from TRBV9 and TRBJ2-5; D is undetermined. The J call could be wrong; TRBJ2-7 is a better fit for the DNA end. This CDR3 has 14 amino acids. Per germline, CDR1 SGDLS and CDR2 YYNGEE.

This clonotype occurred a few times. V usage is TRBV4-3 and J usage is TRBJ2-5; the match to TRBD2 covers 9 bases. The J segment lost 5 bases and the V segment lost 1 base, leaving 11 bases of the junction unmatched. Germline V gene lookup returns CDR1 LGHNA and CDR2 YSLEER. The CDR3 sequence is 17 residues long. In DNA form, the CDR3 reads TGCGCCAGCAGCCAAGGCGGAATCAGCGGGGGGCTCGAGACCCAGTACTTC. It yields the protein CASSQGGISGGLETQYF.

J is TRBJ1-6 and V is TRBV27; 7 nucleotides line up with TRBD1. The length of the CDR3 is 15 residues. From germline, CDR1 is MNHEY and CDR2 SMNVEV (reference sequence). With V trimmed by 5 bases and J by 10 bases, 11 bases remained unmatched. The CDR3 spells CASSLGQFGGSPLHF. CDR3 bases: TGTGCCAGCAGTCTGGGACAGTTCGGTGGCTCACCCCTCCACTTT.